These 3 T cell receptor beta chains share one sample of origin, sequenced in a study of shared clonotypes between healthy human individuals. Using immunoSEQ multiplex PCR, the repertoire was profiled, and TCRdb retains in-frame clones only, with some absent. The repertoire includes about 2.3 million clones, 80% to 95% of them detected once, and 0.39% sits in the top ten. Sequenced input: naive CD4+ T cells from PBMCs. The subset is: CD45RA+ positively selected. The receptors here all came from a man aged 18 to 29 in good health. Some clones in this sample may be carry-over from other donors' samples.

The chain links TRBV28 to TRBJ2-1, with TRBD2 identical over 7 bases. CDR1 and CDR2 (germline): MDHEN, SYDVKM. This CDR3 region has 14 residues. The V segment lost 8 bases and the J segment 7 bases; nucleotides outside the gene matches: 11. The CDR3 nucleotides read TGTGCCAGCCCCCCCGGGGGGAGATTTAATGAGCAGTTCTTC. It specifies CASPPGGRFNEQFF.

The J gene is TRBJ2-1, the V gene TRBV18, with 9 positions matching TRBD1. Germline CDR1 and CDR2: KGHSH and LQKENI. The CDR3 length is 16 residues. V lost 0 bases, J lost 4 bases, and 4 bases stayed unmatched. CDR3 DNA: TGTGCCAGCTCACCACCGAAGGACAGGGGATACAATGAGCAGTTCTTC. Its protein is CASSPPKDRGYNEQFF.

V usage is TRBV29-1 and J usage is TRBJ1-1, with D possibly TRBD1 on 5 matching bases. In germline, CDR1 is SQVTM, CDR2 ANQGSEA. The CDR3 totals 13 residues. V gave up 5 bases and J gave up 5 bases, with 15 bases separating them. The CDR3 reads CSVIGVLVTEAFF. The CDR3 bases are TGCAGCGTTATAGGGGTTCTGGTGACTGAAGCTTTCTTT.